This TCR beta chain was sequenced for a study of T cell responses to AZD1222 COVID-19 vaccine. General study findings and limits: Among the donors, most were white British and more were female, and clonal diversity was possibly underestimated. Spike-specific TCR breadth and depth both grew after two AZD1222 doses. Mapped onto spike, vaccine-associated CD4 TCRs spanned it and were dominant at 160-218 and 743-854.

In regard to this clone: Its antigen is unknown.

V shed 4 bases and J shed 1 base, with 3 bases lying between them. This CDR3 region has 12 residues. The germline V gene has CDR1 SGHTA and CDR2 FQGNSA. Profiled with immunoSEQ multiplex PCR; TCRdb holds only in-frame clones, not every one. The table has around 140,000 clones, around nine tenths seen once; the top ten hold over 1.5%. The sample consisted of peripheral blood, taken on day 0 of AZD1222 vaccination. This TCR was sampled from an adult in good health. The chain joins TRBV7-2 to TRBJ2-3; D is uncertain. CDR3 DNA: TGTGCCAGCAGCTCCCGCACAGATACGCAGTATTTT. It yields the protein CASSSRTDTQYF.